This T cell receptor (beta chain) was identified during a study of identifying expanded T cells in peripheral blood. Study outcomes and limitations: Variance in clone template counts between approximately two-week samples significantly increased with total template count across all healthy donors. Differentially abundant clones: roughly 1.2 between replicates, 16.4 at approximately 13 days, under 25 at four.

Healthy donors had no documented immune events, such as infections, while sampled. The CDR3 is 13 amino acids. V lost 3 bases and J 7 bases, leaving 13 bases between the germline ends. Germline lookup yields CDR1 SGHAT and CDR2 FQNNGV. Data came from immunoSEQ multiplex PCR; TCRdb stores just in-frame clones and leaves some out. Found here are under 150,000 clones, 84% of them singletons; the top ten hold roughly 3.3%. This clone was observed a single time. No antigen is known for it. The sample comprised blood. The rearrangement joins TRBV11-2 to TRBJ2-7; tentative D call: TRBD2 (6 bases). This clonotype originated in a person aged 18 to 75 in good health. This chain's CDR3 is CASSFGGRREQYF. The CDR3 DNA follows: TGTGCCAGCAGCTTCGGGGGACGAAGGGAGCAGTACTTC.